One sample yielded the 6 T cell receptor beta chains listed below, sequenced in a study of identical twins. TCRdb passed the 5' RACE reads through MiXCR, listing each CDR3 protein once. The sample shows 400,000 to 550,000 distinct CDR3 sequences, 20% to 25% of them seen only once. The same specimen was also included in a second study, on T cells expressing NK-cell markers.

The sample was CD4+ T cells sorted from blood. Source of these receptors: a woman between 18 and 29 years old in good health.

This sequence joins TRBV5-5 and TRBJ2-3; 10 nucleotides agree with TRBD2. The germline gives CDR1 SGHKS, CDR2 YYEKEE (reference sequence). V lost 2 bases, J lost 0 bases, and 3 bases stayed unmatched. The CDR3 has 16 residues. CDR3 sequence: CASSFSGGSSTDTQYF. The CDR3 nucleotides read TGTGCCAGCAGCTTTAGCGGGGGGTCGAGCACAGATACGCAGTATTTT.

This clonotype was observed a few times. The rearrangement uses TRBV5-1 and TRBJ2-7, with a weak D call TRBD2 (5 bases). Trimming cost V 4 bases and J 2 bases, with 16 bases left between them. The CDR3 is 15 residues long. Germline CDR1 SGHRS, CDR2 YFSETQ. The CDR3 nucleotides are TGCGCCAGCAGCCCCCCGTCGGGGTCAACCTACGAGCAGTACTTC. Translation gives CASSPPSGSTYEQYF.

This clonotype was counted a few times. The CDR3 is CASSGSGPYEQYF. The CDR3 bases are TGTGCCAGCAGCGGTTCGGGGCCCTACGAGCAGTACTTC. J is TRBJ2-7 and V is TRBV5-6; D may correspond to TRBD1 or TRBD2 (5 bases each). The CDR3 has 13 amino acids. Germline lookup yields CDR1 SGHDT and CDR2 YYEEEE. V was cut by 4 bases and J by 2 bases, with 10 bases left in between.

The chain has TRBV11-2 and TRBJ2-5; D call uncertain. Looked up from germline, CDR1 is SGHAT and CDR2 is FQNNGV. The CDR3 runs to 14 residues. V gave up 5 bases and J gave up 0 bases, with 10 bases separating them. The CDR3 DNA reads as TGTGCCAGCAGCCCCCATGGGAACCAAGAGACCCAGTACTTC. As protein: CASSPHGNQETQYF.

The gene calls are TRBV6-5 and TRBJ2-1; 7 bases are shared with TRBD2. This CDR3 is built from 15 residues. Germline assignment: CDR1 MNHEY and CDR2 SVGAGI. J was trimmed by 10 bases and V by 4 bases; bases with no gene match: 13. DNA for the CDR3: TGTGCCAGCAGTTGGCTAGCGGCGGGGCTCGGGGAGCAGTTCTTC. This gives the protein CASSWLAAGLGEQFF.

The chain links TRBV5-1 to TRBJ2-1; TRBD2 agrees at 13 bases. Trimming removed 6 bases from V and 2 bases from J; junction bases left unmatched: 5. The V gene's germline CDR1 is SGHRS and CDR2 YFSETQ. CDR3 length: 16 amino acids. The CDR3 protein is CASKTTSGGPYNEQFF. As DNA, the CDR3 is TGCGCCAGCAAAACGACTAGCGGGGGGCCCTACAATGAGCAGTTCTTC.